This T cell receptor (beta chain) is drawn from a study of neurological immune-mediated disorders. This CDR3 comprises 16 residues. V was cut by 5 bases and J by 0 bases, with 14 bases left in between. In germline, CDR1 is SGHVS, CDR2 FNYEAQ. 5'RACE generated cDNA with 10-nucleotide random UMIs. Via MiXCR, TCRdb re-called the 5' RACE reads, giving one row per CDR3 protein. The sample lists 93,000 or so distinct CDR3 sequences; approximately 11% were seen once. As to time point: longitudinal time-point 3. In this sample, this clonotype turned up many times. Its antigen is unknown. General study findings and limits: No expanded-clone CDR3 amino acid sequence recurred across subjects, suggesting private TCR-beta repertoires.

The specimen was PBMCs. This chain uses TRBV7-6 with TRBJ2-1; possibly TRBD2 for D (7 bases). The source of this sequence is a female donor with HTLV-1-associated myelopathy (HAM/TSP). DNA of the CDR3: TGTGCCAGCAGCCCGGGGGGCTCTCGCTCCTACAATGAGCAGTTCTTC. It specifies CASSPGGSRSYNEQFF.